This T cell receptor (beta chain) was captured by sequencing in a study of T cells in Graves' hyperthyroidism and ophthalmopathy. The study, taken as a whole, reports: Most thyroid-expanded clonotypes above 0.001 were also found in blood.

Orbital computed tomography, thyroid ultrasound, serum thyroxine and TRAb, and clinical symptoms together informed the diagnoses. This CDR3 comprises 15 residues. The V gene's germline CDR1 is MNHEY and CDR2 SMNVEV (reference sequence). The V segment lost 6 bases and the J segment 6 bases; nucleotides outside the gene matches: 8. Researchers amplified the TCR beta CDR3 regions from RNA transcripts. During a first-round RT-PCR of the TCR CDR3, the HTBI primer set was used. TCRdb independently ran MiXCR on the multiplex PCR reads; one entry per CDR3 protein. The sample shows roughly 720,000 distinct CDR3 sequences, approximately 15% of them seen only once. For this clonotype: No antigen is known for it.

The source of this sequence is a man aged 45-65 years with Graves' hyperthyroidism. This chain uses TRBV27 with TRBJ2-1, with 10 bases fitting TRBD2. The sample taken for sequencing was blood. The CDR3 nucleotides are TGTGCCAGCAGGAAGCTAGCGGGAGCCCTCAATGAGCAGTTCTTC. As protein: CASRKLAGALNEQFF.